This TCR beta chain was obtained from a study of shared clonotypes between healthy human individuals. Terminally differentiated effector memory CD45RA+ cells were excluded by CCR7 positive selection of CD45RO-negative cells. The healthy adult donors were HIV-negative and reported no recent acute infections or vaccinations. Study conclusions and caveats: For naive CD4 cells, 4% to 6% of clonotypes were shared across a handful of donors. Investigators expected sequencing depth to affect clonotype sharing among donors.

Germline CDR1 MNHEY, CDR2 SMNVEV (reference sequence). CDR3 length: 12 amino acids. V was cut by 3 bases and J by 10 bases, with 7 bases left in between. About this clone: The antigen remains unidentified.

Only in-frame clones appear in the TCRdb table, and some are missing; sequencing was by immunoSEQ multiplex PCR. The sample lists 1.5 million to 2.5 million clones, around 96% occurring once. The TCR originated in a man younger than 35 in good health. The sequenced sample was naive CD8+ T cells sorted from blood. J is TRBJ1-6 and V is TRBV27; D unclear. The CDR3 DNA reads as TGTGCCAGCAGTTTCCGGGGATCACCCCTCCACTTT. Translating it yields CASSFRGSPLHF.